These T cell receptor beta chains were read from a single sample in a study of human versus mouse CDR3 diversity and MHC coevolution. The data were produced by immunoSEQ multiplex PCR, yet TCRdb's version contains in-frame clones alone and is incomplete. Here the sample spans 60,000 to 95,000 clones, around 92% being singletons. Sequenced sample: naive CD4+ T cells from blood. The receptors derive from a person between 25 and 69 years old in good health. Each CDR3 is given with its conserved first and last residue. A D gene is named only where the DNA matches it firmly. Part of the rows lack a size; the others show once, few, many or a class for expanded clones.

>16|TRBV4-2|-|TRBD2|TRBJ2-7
CASSQDLTSGTGEQYF
TGTGCCAGCAGCCAAGATTTAACTAGCGGGACTGGCGAGCAGTACTTC
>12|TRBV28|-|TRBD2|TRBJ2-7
CATSSGVYEQYF
TGTGCCACCTCTAGCGGGGTTTACGAGCAGTACTTC
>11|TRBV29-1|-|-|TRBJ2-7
CSVVEGREQYF
TGCAGCGTTGTGGAGGGTCGGGAGCAGTACTTC
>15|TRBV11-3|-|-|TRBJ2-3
CASSLGAGGTDTQYF
TGTGCCAGCAGCTTAGGGGCAGGGGGCACAGATACGCAGTATTTT
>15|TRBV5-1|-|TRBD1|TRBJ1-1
CASNPAGQGGTEAFF
TGCGCCAGCAACCCGGCAGGACAGGGGGGCACTGAAGCTTTCTTT
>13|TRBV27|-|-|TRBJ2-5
CASSLLGGETQYF
TGTGCCAGCAGTTTACTGGGGGGAGAGACCCAGTACTTC
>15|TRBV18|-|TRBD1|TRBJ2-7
CASSPTGAGGNEQYF
TGTGCCAGCTCACCTACCGGGGCAGGGGGTAACGAGCAGTACTTC
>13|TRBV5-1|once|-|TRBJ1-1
CASSIYRNTEAFF
TGCGCCAGCAGCATCTACAGAAACACTGAAGCTTTCTTT
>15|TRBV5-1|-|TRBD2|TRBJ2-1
CASSQTSGGAGEQFF
TGCGCCAGCAGTCAGACTAGCGGGGGGGCCGGTGAGCAGTTCTTC
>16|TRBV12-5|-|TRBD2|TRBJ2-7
CASGLGTSGKVYEQYF
TGTGCTAGTGGTTTGGGGACTAGCGGGAAGGTCTACGAGCAGTACTTC
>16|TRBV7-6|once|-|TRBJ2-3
CASSLVPLSGSDTQYF
TGTGCCAGCAGCTTAGTGCCCCTGTCGGGTTCAGATACGCAGTATTTT
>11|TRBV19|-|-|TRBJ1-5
CASSIRDTKHF
TGTGCCAGTAGTATCAGGGACACTAAACATTTT
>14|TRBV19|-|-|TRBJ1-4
CASSIAILNEKLFF
TGTGCCAGTAGTATCGCTATCCTTAATGAAAAACTGTTTTTT
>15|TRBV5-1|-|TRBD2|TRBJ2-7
CASSFGLAGSYEQYF
TGCGCCAGCAGCTTTGGACTAGCGGGAAGCTACGAGCAGTACTTC
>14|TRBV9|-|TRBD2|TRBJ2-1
CASSPSGRHNEQFF
TGTGCCAGCAGCCCCAGCGGGAGGCACAATGAGCAGTTCTTC
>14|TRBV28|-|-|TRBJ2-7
CASSTSGGVDEQYF
TGTGCCAGCAGTACCTCTGGCGGGGTCGACGAGCAGTACTTC
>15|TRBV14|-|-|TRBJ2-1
CASSPVGGAFNEQFF
TGTGCCAGCAGCCCCGTAGGGGGAGCATTCAATGAGCAGTTCTTC
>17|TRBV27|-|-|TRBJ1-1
CASSLSSRGAMNTEAFF
TGTGCCAGCAGTTTATCTTCCCGGGGGGCTATGAACACTGAAGCTTTCTTT
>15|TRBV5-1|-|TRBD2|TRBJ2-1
CASSWASGGVWEQFF
TGCGCCAGCAGCTGGGCTAGCGGGGGGGTCTGGGAGCAGTTCTTC
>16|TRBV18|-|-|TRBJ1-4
CASSPMFQGTNEKLFF
TGTGCCAGCTCCCCCATGTTCCAGGGGACAAATGAAAAACTGTTTTTT
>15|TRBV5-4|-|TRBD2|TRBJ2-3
CASSLKGGGSDTQYF
TGTGCCAGCAGCCTGAAGGGCGGGGGATCAGATACGCAGTATTTT
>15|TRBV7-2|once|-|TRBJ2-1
CASSLDRGSYNEQFF
TGTGCCAGCAGCTTAGACCGGGGTTCCTACAATGAGCAGTTCTTC
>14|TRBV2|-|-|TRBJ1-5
CASALQANNQPQHF
TGTGCCAGTGCCCTACAGGCGAACAATCAGCCCCAGCATTTT
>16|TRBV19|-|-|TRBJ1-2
CASSITSTTFSYGYTF
TGTGCCAGTAGTATTACTTCTACTACCTTCTCCTATGGCTACACCTTC
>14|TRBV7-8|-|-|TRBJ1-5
CASSLTPAGEPQHF
TGTGCCAGCAGCCTTACCCCGGCCGGGGAGCCCCAGCATTTT
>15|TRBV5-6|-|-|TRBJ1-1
CASSPRGTVNTEAFF
TGTGCCAGCAGCCCCCGGGGTACGGTGAACACTGAAGCTTTCTTT
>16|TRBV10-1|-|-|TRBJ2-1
CASSELGTISYNEQFF
TGCGCCAGCAGTGAGTTGGGGACAATCTCCTACAATGAGCAGTTCTTC
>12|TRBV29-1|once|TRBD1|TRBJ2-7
CSAGQGAYEQYF
TGCAGCGCGGGACAGGGGGCTTACGAGCAGTACTTC
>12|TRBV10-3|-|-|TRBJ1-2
CAIMEGGYGYTF
TGTGCCATCATGGAGGGAGGGTATGGCTACACCTTC
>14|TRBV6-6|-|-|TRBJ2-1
CASSCPCCPGEQFF
TGTGCCAGCAGTTGCCCCTGCTGCCCCGGTGAGCAGTTCTTC
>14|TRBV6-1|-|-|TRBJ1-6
CASSGRTDNSPLHF
TGTGCCAGCAGTGGACGGACAGATAATTCACCCCTCCACTTT
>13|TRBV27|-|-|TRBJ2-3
CASSLWGEDTQYF
TGTGCCAGCAGTTTATGGGGAGAAGATACGCAGTATTTT
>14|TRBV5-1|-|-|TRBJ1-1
CASSQRTGNTEAFF
TGCGCCAGCAGCCAACGTACAGGGAACACTGAAGCTTTCTTT
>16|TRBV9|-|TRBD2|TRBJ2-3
CASSVNLAESTDTQYF
TGTGCCAGCAGCGTAAACCTAGCGGAGAGCACAGATACGCAGTATTTT
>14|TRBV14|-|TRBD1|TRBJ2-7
CASSPRTGGYEQYF
TGTGCCAGCAGCCCGAGGACAGGGGGCTACGAGCAGTACTTC
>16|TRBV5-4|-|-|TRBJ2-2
CASSKEAASNTGELFF
TGTGCCAGCAGTAAAGAAGCGGCCTCGAACACCGGGGAGCTGTTTTTT
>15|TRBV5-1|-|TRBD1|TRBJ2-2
CASSWGQRNTGELFF
TGCGCCAGCAGCTGGGGACAGCGGAACACCGGGGAGCTGTTTTTT
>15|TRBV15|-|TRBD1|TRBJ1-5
CATSKGGVSNQPQHF
TGTGCCACCAGCAAAGGGGGCGTGAGCAATCAGCCCCAGCATTTT
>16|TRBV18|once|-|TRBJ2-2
CASSTLTGDLTGELFF
TGTGCCAGCTCAACCCTAACGGGAGATTTAACCGGGGAGCTGTTTTTT
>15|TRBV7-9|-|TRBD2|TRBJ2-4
CASSLAGTSGYIQYF
TGTGCCAGCAGCTTAGCCGGGACTAGCGGTTATATTCAGTACTTC
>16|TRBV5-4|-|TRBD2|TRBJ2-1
CASSLAASGGYNEQFF
TGTGCCAGCAGCTTGGCGGCTAGCGGGGGTTACAATGAGCAGTTCTTC
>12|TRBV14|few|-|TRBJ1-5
CASSFNYQPQHF
TGTGCCAGCAGCTTTAACTATCAGCCCCAGCATTTT
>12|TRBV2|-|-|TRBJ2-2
CASSEQTGELFF
TGTGCCAGCAGTGAACAGACCGGGGAGCTGTTTTTT
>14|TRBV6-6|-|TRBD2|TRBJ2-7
CASSALAGSYEQYF
TGTGCCAGCAGTGCCCTAGCGGGATCCTACGAGCAGTACTTC
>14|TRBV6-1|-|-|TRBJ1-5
CASLTGDSNQPQHF
TGTGCCAGCCTGACGGGGGATAGCAATCAGCCCCAGCATTTT
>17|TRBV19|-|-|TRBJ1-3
CASSIAGRTGSGNTIYF
TGTGCCAGTAGTATAGCTGGGCGCACCGGCTCTGGAAACACCATATATTTT
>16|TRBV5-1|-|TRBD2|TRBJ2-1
CASSPMSSGGYNEQFF
TGCGCCAGCAGCCCAATGTCTAGCGGGGGCTACAATGAGCAGTTCTTC
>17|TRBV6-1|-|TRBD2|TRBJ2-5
CASSESGGHPVAETQYF
TGTGCCAGCAGTGAAAGCGGGGGCCACCCCGTTGCTGAGACCCAGTACTTC
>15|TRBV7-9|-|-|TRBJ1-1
CASSPSGGLNTEAFF
TGTGCCAGCAGTCCCTCGGGAGGGTTGAACACTGAAGCTTTCTTT
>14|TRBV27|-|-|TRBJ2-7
CASSLVRDSYEQYF
TGTGCCAGCAGTTTAGTTCGGGACTCCTACGAGCAGTACTTC
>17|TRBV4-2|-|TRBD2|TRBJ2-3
CASQSTPGAGGKDTQYF
TGTGCCAGCCAATCGACGCCAGGGGCGGGAGGGAAGGATACGCAGTATTTT
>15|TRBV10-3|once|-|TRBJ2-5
CAISESAAASETQYF
TGTGCCATCAGTGAGTCGGCGGCAGCTAGCGAGACCCAGTACTTC
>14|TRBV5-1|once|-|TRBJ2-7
CASSLAEVPYEQYF
TGCGCCAGCAGCTTGGCAGAGGTTCCCTACGAGCAGTACTTC
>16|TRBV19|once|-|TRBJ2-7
CASRRASGDRSYEQYF
TGTGCCAGTAGAAGGGCTTCGGGGGACAGATCCTACGAGCAGTACTTC
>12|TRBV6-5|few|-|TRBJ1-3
CASHSSGNTIYF
TGTGCCAGCCACAGCTCTGGAAACACCATATATTTT
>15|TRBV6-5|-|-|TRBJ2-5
CASSYSAGRQETQYF
TGTGCCAGCAGTTACTCGGCAGGGCGTCAAGAGACCCAGTACTTC
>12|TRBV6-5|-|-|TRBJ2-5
CASTGSTETQYF
TGTGCCAGCACGGGTTCTACGGAGACCCAGTACTTC
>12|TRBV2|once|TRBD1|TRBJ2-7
CASSGDSDEQYF
TGTGCCAGCAGTGGGGACAGCGACGAGCAGTACTTC
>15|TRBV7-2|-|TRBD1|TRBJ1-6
CASSLGQGTGSPLHF
TGTGCCAGCAGCTTAGGACAGGGAACGGGATCACCCCTCCACTTT